The 7 T cell receptor beta chains below all came from one sample that was sequenced in a study of vaccination effects on CD4 cells after COVID-19. Profiled with immunoSEQ multiplex PCR; TCRdb holds only in-frame clones, not every one. The sample shows fewer than 65,000 clones, roughly 79% of them seen only once. Ahead of sequencing, the ViraFEST assay grew antigen-specific CD4+ T cells using viral peptide pools. At the end of 10 days of culture, CD4+ T cells were isolated. The antigens of these receptors remain unknown. The sequences come from CD4+ T cells from PBMCs cultured with HCoV-229E spike peptides, collected before COVID-19 vaccination. The receptors stem from a human donor who received a COVID-19 vaccine.

To note about this clone: A read error is the likely source, as a far larger clone sits one nucleotide away. This chain connects TRBV7-7 to TRBJ2-5; D gene uncertain. Germline assignment: CDR1 SSHAT and CDR2 FNYEAQ (reference sequence). The CDR3 runs 11 residues. Trimming removed 5 bases from V and 4 bases from J, with 5 bases in between. CDR3 nucleotide sequence: TGTGCCAGCAGCCAAGGAGAGACCCAGTACTTC. The encoded protein is CASSQGETQYF.

The chain recombines TRBV6-1 with TRBJ2-5; 7 bases fit TRBD1. The V segment lost 3 bases and the J segment 2 bases; nucleotides outside the gene matches: 12. Germline CDR1 is MNHNS and CDR2 is SASEGT. The CDR3 contains 17 residues. The CDR3 DNA sequence: TGTGCCAGCAGTGACCCGCCGGGGACAGCGACTCAAGAGACCCAGTACTTC. It is translated as CASSDPPGTATQETQYF.

The CDR3: CAWSAGTANTGELFF. CDR3 nucleotides: TGTGCCTGGAGTGCCGGGACAGCGAACACCGGGGAGCTGTTTTTT. The V and J genes are TRBV30 and TRBJ2-2, with 7 positions matching TRBD1. The germline gives CDR1 GTSNPN, CDR2 SVGIG (reference sequence). The CDR3 has 15 amino acids. The J segment lost 0 bases and the V segment lost 1 base, leaving 2 bases of the junction unmatched.

The chain is built from TRBV7-2 and TRBJ2-5; D not certain. This CDR3 is built from 13 residues. V lost 5 bases and J lost 2, with 9 bases in between. Looked up from germline, CDR1 is SGHTA and CDR2 is FQGNSA. The CDR3 loop is CASSPSVQETQYF. The CDR3 region has the DNA TGTGCCAGCAGCCCCTCGGTACAAGAGACCCAGTACTTC.

This chain joins TRBV6-1 and TRBJ1-5; D gene ambiguous. Per germline, CDR1 MNHNS and CDR2 SASEGT. This CDR3 has 15 residues. Trimming took off 1 base at V and 4 bases at J, with 11 bases between the two ends. CDR3 nucleotide sequence: TGTGCCAGCAGTGAAGTAGGCAGAAGTAATCAGCCCCAGCATTTT. It specifies CASSEVGRSNQPQHF.

The chain couples TRBV19 to TRBJ2-5, with D uncertain. The V end lost 5 bases, the J end lost 5 bases, and 12 bases lay between the germline ends. The CDR3 spans 13 residues. The germline CDR1 and CDR2 sequences are LNHDA and SQIVND (reference sequence). The CDR3 DNA sequence: TGTGCCAGTAGTCGGGTATATCGGGAGACCCAGTACTTC. Amino acid sequence: CASSRVYRETQYF.

This rearrangement joins TRBV18 to TRBJ1-1; weak D call: TRBD1 (6 bases). Deletions cut 3 bases from V and 4 bases from J, with 12 bases between. Germline values: CDR1 KGHSH, CDR2 LQKENI. This CDR3 is 14 amino acids long. CDR3 in amino acids: CASSPAAQGTEAFF. The DNA of the CDR3 is TGTGCCAGCTCACCCGCCGCACAGGGCACTGAAGCTTTCTTT.